This is a list of T cell receptor beta chains from one sample in a study of persistence of HIV-infected CD4 T cells. No antigen is known for these receptors. The table came from immunoSEQ multiplex PCR; TCRdb's copy has only in-frame clones and leaves some out. The sample carries 30,000 to 45,000 clones, roughly 87% recorded once. The specimen was CD4+ T cells sorted from PBMCs after roughly 18-hour stimulation, collected from a patient who received antiretroviral therapy. The origin of the receptors is an adult man with HIV who was CMV-seropositive. CDR3s include the opening cysteine and the closing phenylalanine or tryptophan. Fields, in order: clone size, D gene, J gene, V gene, CDR3 protein, CDR3 DNA. A D gene is named only where the DNA matches it firmly. A row's size may be missing; if present it is once, few, many or a size class.

.,TRBD1,TRBJ1-5,TRBV6-5,CASSRGTGGNQPQHF,TGTGCCAGCAGCCGTGGGACAGGGGGCAATCAGCCCCAGCATTTT
.,.,TRBJ1-1,TRBV25-1,CASSEFNSVGVNTEAFF,TGTGCCAGCAGTGAATTTAACTCCGTCGGCGTGAACACTGAAGCTTTCTTT
.,TRBD2,TRBJ2-3,TRBV19,CASIPRNPGLAGGTDTQYF,TGTGCCAGTATTCCTCGCAATCCGGGACTAGCGGGGGGCACAGATACGCAGTATTTT
.,TRBD1,TRBJ2-3,TRBV4-3,CASSSGQEISSTDTQYF,TGCGCCAGCAGCTCGGGACAGGAGATTTCTAGCACAGATACGCAGTATTTT
.,TRBD2,TRBJ2-7,TRBV11-2,CASSRKTSGTAYEQYF,TGTGCCAGCAGCCGAAAGACTAGCGGGACGGCCTACGAGCAGTACTTC
.,.,TRBJ1-3,TRBV7-8,CASSPSSIGNTIYF,TGTGCCAGCAGCCCTTCGTCAATTGGAAACACCATATATTTT
.,TRBD1,TRBJ1-4,TRBV7-9,CASSLGPTGALGKLFF,TGTGCCAGCAGCTTAGGACCGACAGGGGCACTAGGAAAACTGTTTTTT
.,TRBD2,TRBJ2-7,TRBV2,CASRKLSGFSSYEQYF,TGTGCCAGCAGGAAGCTTAGCGGGTTTAGCTCCTACGAGCAGTACTTC
.,.,TRBJ1-1,TRBV30,CAWRGQGITSEAFF,TGTGCCTGGAGAGGGCAGGGAATAACATCTGAAGCTTTCTTT
.,TRBD1,TRBJ1-5,TRBV19,CASSILGTGVQPQHF,TGTGCCAGTAGTATCCTCGGGACAGGGGTTCAGCCCCAGCATTTT
.,.,TRBJ2-3,TRBV25-1,CASIGNTDTQYF,TGTGCCAGCATCGGTAACACAGATACGCAGTATTTT
.,.,TRBJ2-1,TRBV7-6,CASSLAGEQFF,TGTGCCAGCAGCTTAGCTGGTGAGCAGTTCTTC
.,.,TRBJ2-4,TRBV30,CAWSVGVTAKNIQYF,TGTGCCTGGAGTGTAGGAGTGACAGCCAAAAACATTCAGTACTTC
.,.,TRBJ1-6,TRBV19,CASSIDPGTPNSPLHF,TGTGCCAGTAGTATAGATCCCGGGACACCAAATTCACCCCTCCACTTT
.,.,TRBJ1-1,TRBV19,CASRKQGQNTEAFF,TGTGCCAGCCGTAAACAGGGCCAGAACACTGAAGCTTTCTTT
.,.,TRBJ2-6,TRBV28,CASSVRYSGANVLTF,TGTGCCAGCAGTGTCAGATACTCTGGGGCCAACGTCCTGACTTTC
.,TRBD2,TRBJ2-7,TRBV9,CASSVGLANYEQYF,TGTGCCAGCAGCGTCGGACTAGCCAACTACGAGCAGTACTTC
once,.,TRBJ1-4,TRBV6-5,CASRSQFGDEKLFF,TGTGCCAGCAGAAGTCAGTTTGGGGATGAAAAACTGTTTTTT
once,.,TRBJ1-6,TRBV6-5,CASSLRDTYNSPLHF,TGTGCCAGCAGCCTTCGGGATACCTATAATTCACCCCTCCACTTT
.,.,TRBJ2-5,TRBV6-1,CASSDAGVGAQYF,TGTGCCAGCAGTGATGCCGGGGTTGGGGCCCAGTACTTC
.,.,TRBJ2-7,TRBV29-1,CSVESIQGYEQYF,TGCAGCGTTGAATCTATACAGGGCTACGAGCAGTACTTC
.,TRBD1,TRBJ1-6,TRBV11-1,CASSFQGAGGYSPLHF,TGTGCCAGCAGCTTCCAAGGGGCAGGGGGCTACTCACCCCTCCACTTT
.,.,TRBJ1-1,TRBV18,CASSRTENTEAFF,TGTGCCAGCTCACGGACCGAGAACACTGAAGCTTTCTTT
.,.,TRBJ2-5,TRBV12-3/TRBV12-4,CASSFGRIETQYF,TGTGCCAGCAGTTTCGGGCGGATAGAGACCCAGTACTTC
.,.,TRBJ1-2,TRBV23-1,CASKGGRGYTF,TGCGCCAGCAAGGGGGGAAGAGGCTACACCTTC
.,TRBD2,TRBJ2-2,TRBV4-3,CASSRTRAGELFF,TGCGCCAGCAGCCGGACTAGGGCCGGGGAGCTGTTTTTT
.,.,TRBJ2-7,TRBV2,CASSRDQSSYEQYF,TGTGCCAGCAGTCGGGACCAGAGCTCCTACGAGCAGTACTTC
.,.,TRBJ2-7,TRBV11-1,CASSLDRQSYEQYF,TGTGCCAGCAGCTTAGACCGTCAGTCCTACGAGCAGTACTTC
.,.,TRBJ2-7,TRBV7-2,CASRPQTGGEQYF,TGTGCCAGCAGGCCCCAAACCGGGGGCGAGCAGTACTTC
.,.,TRBJ1-5,TRBV6-2/TRBV6-3,CASSPPSSLGPQHF,TGTGCCAGCAGTCCCCCTTCGAGTCTGGGGCCCCAGCATTTT
.,TRBD2,TRBJ2-2,TRBV5-4,CASSSDARGRDYLQIGELFF,TGTGCCAGCAGCTCTGACGCCCGGGGCAGGGACTACCTGCAAATCGGGGAGCTGTTTTTT
.,TRBD2,TRBJ2-1,TRBV29-1,CSVEEGGRAPLTISYNEQFF,TGCAGCGTTGAAGAAGGCGGGAGGGCTCCGCTTACCATCTCCTACAATGAGCAGTTCTTC
few,.,TRBJ2-7,TRBV7-9,CASSDLGEQYF,TGTGCCAGCAGCGATCTGGGCGAGCAGTACTTC
.,.,TRBJ1-6,TRBV18,CASSPQGPGSYNSPLHF,TGTGCCAGCTCACCACAGGGACCCGGCTCCTATAATTCACCCCTCCACTTT
.,.,TRBJ1-2,TRBV6-5,CASLIARGGYTF,TGTGCCAGCCTAATTGCCCGGGGCGGCTACACCTTC
.,.,TRBJ2-6,TRBV6-2/TRBV6-3,CASSYTIGALLQSGANVLTF,TGTGCCAGCAGTTACACAATAGGGGCCTTATTACAATCCGGGGCCAACGTCCTGACTTTC
.,TRBD1,TRBJ1-2,TRBV18,CASSPRDRENYGYTF,TGTGCCAGCTCACCGCGCGACAGGGAAAACTATGGCTACACCTTC
.,TRBD2,TRBJ2-1,TRBV5-6,CASSDGLAGSYNEQFF,TGTGCCAGCAGCGACGGACTAGCGGGCTCATACAATGAGCAGTTCTTC
.,.,TRBJ1-4,TRBV6-5,CASSLNRGTAPKLFF,TGTGCCAGCAGTTTAAATAGGGGGACGGCCCCAAAACTGTTTTTT
.,.,TRBJ2-1,TRBV11-3,CASSFRAGQGNEQFF,TGTGCCAGCAGCTTCCGTGCAGGTCAGGGCAATGAGCAGTTCTTC